The 21 T cell receptor beta chains in this list originate from one sample, sequenced in a study of long-term antiretroviral therapy in people with HIV. The assay used was immunoSEQ (version v3.0), run at survey level. Measured with immunoSEQ multiplex PCR; TCRdb has only the in-frame clones, and not every one. The sample holds 25,000 to 30,000 clones, 90% to 95% seen once. The sequencing used unsorted PBMCs, collected roughly 7.1 years after starting antiretroviral therapy. These TCRs come from a man in his fifties or sixties with HIV.

The chain recombines TRBV5-5 with TRBJ2-3, with D perhaps matching TRBD1 or TRBD2 (6 bases each). Germline V gene data show CDR1 as SGHKS and CDR2 as YYEKEE (reference sequence). The V end was cut by 0 bases, the J end by 3 bases, with 11 bases between. The CDR3 spans 15 residues. Here the CDR3 DNA reads TGTGCCAGCAGCTTGGAGAGGGGGGTTACAGATACGCAGTATTTT. Protein: CASSLERGVTDTQYF.

The chain couples TRBV5-6 to TRBJ2-7, with unresolved D. V was shortened by 1 base and J by 1 base, with 6 bases between the two germline ends. In germline, CDR1 is SGHDT, CDR2 YYEEEE. The CDR3 totals 13 residues. CDR3 sequence reads: CASSLQESYEQYF. The CDR3 nucleotides are TGTGCCAGCAGCTTGCAGGAATCCTACGAGCAGTACTTC.

The CDR3 DNA reads as TGCGCCAGCAGCCGTGGACAGGGGACGGGCTACGAGCAGTACTTC. Protein sequence: CASSRGQGTGYEQYF. This chain uses TRBV5-1 with TRBJ2-7, with TRBD1 matching over 9 bases. The CDR3 totals 15 residues. V lost 4 bases, J lost 3 bases, and 8 bases stayed unmatched. Per germline, CDR1 SGHRS and CDR2 YFSETQ.

J is TRBJ2-2 and V is TRBV7-2; D is perhaps TRBD1 (6 bases). V lost 2 bases and J 2 bases, leaving 12 bases between the germline ends. The CDR3 spans 16 residues. Germline V gene sequence: CDR1 SGHTA, CDR2 FQGNSA. CDR3 nucleotides: TGTGCCAGCAGCTTACAGGGCAGGGGTAACACCGGGGAGCTGTTTTTT. This codes for CASSLQGRGNTGELFF.

The V call is TRBV5-8, the J call TRBJ1-1, with 7 bases aligning to TRBD1. Per germline, CDR1 SGHTS and CDR2 YDEGEE. The CDR3 runs 13 residues. V shed 4 bases and J 2 bases; nucleotides not matched to a gene: 2. CDR3 loop: CASSGTVNTEAFF. As DNA, the CDR3 is TGTGCCAGCAGCGGGACAGTAAACACTGAAGCTTTCTTT.

The CDR3 coding sequence is TGTGCCAGCAGTGATTCGCCATTCACAGATACGCAGTATTTT. The encoded protein is CASSDSPFTDTQYF. The gene calls are TRBV6-4 and TRBJ2-3, with D hard to call. The ends were cut back, 3 bases at V and 2 bases at J, with 9 bases in the middle. CDR1 is MRHNA and CDR2 is SNTAGT in the germline V gene. There are 14 residues in the CDR3.

J is TRBJ1-1 and V is TRBV19; D is possibly TRBD1 (5 bases). Trimming shortened V by 2 bases and J by 11 bases, and 9 bases separated the two germline ends. Germline-derived CDR1 and CDR2 are LNHDA and SQIVND (reference sequence). The CDR3 consists of 11 residues. The CDR3 DNA reads TGTGCCAGTAGTATACGACAGAGGGCTTTCTTT. Translating it yields CASSIRQRAFF.

The chain carries TRBV6-6 and TRBJ1-4; weak D call: TRBD1 (6 bases). Trimming stripped 2 bases from V and 7 bases from J, with 17 bases between. CDR1 and CDR2 from the germline V gene are MNHNY and SVGAGI (reference sequence). This CDR3 is built from 16 residues. The CDR3 loop is CASSYAGAGTSEKLFF. DNA of the CDR3: TGTGCCAGCAGTTACGCGGGGGCAGGGACAAGTGAAAAACTGTTTTTT.

This rearrangement joins TRBV7-2 to TRBJ2-1, with a tentative D call TRBD1 (5 bases). Germline CDR1 is SGHTA and CDR2 is FQGNSA. There are 15 residues in the CDR3. Trimming removed 3 bases at V and 9 bases at J, with 18 bases between. Here the CDR3 reads CASSFGRVGLGEQFF. CDR3 nucleotide sequence: TGTGCCAGCAGCTTCGGCAGGGTGGGGTTGGGTGAGCAGTTCTTC.

This chain links TRBV10-1 with TRBJ2-3, with 8 bases aligning to TRBD2. Germline lookup yields CDR1 WNHNN and CDR2 SYGVQD (reference sequence). V was clipped by 6 bases and J by 0 bases; unmatched bases: 14. The CDR3 extends over 18 amino acids. The CDR3, as DNA: TGCGCCAGCAGATCAATTAACGCGCGGGGGGTTAGCACAGATACGCAGTATTTT. Translation: CASRSINARGVSTDTQYF.

V usage is TRBV11-2 and J usage is TRBJ2-5, with D possibly called TRBD1 or TRBD2 (6 bases each). The CDR3 spans 14 residues. V lost 1 base, J lost 3 bases, and 9 bases lay in between. Germline loops: CDR1 SGHAT, CDR2 FQNNGV. The CDR3 protein is CASSLGGAEETQYF. For the CDR3, the DNA is TGTGCCAGCAGCTTAGGGGGGGCTGAAGAGACCCAGTACTTC.

This sequence joins TRBV10-3 and TRBJ2-1, with 7 positions matching TRBD2. CDR3 length: 15 residues. Per the germline V gene, CDR1 is ENHRY and CDR2 is SYGVKD. J gave up 0 bases and V 2 bases, and 1 base lay outside the gene matches. This chain's CDR3 is CAISEGGSSYNEQFF. The CDR3 region has the DNA TGTGCCATCAGTGAGGGCGGGAGCTCCTACAATGAGCAGTTCTTC.

The V gene is TRBV6-5, the J gene TRBJ2-7; a weak D match, TRBD1 (5 bases). This CDR3 has 14 residues. Deletions cut 0 bases from V and 2 bases from J, with 8 bases between. CDR1 is MNHEY, CDR2 SVGAGI, per germline. The chain's CDR3 is CASSYSGVAYEQYF. The CDR3 coding sequence is TGTGCCAGCAGTTACTCAGGGGTGGCCTACGAGCAGTACTTC.

The rearrangement uses TRBV5-4 and TRBJ1-2; no clear D. The CDR3 totals 14 residues. V lost 0 bases to trimming and J lost 2 bases, with 8 bases between them. From germline, CDR1 is SGHNT and CDR2 YYREEE (reference sequence). Written as DNA, the CDR3 is TGTGCCAGCAGCTTGGGACAAGAGAACTATGGCTACACCTTC. This gives the protein CASSLGQENYGYTF.

The V and J genes are TRBV7-8 and TRBJ1-4, with a possible D match to TRBD1 (5 bases). The CDR3 is made up of 15 amino acids. V gave up 4 bases and J gave up 4 bases, with 13 bases separating them. Per the germline V gene, CDR1 is SGHVS and CDR2 is FQNEAQ. The CDR3 here is CASSSTGTFNEKLFF. CDR3 sequence (DNA): TGTGCCAGCAGCTCCACCGGGACTTTTAATGAAAAACTGTTTTTT.

This chain connects TRBV27 to TRBJ2-7, with D maybe TRBD2 (6 bases). Looked up from germline, CDR1 is MNHEY and CDR2 is SMNVEV (reference sequence). The CDR3 contains 14 residues. V was cut by 3 bases and J by 2 bases, with 11 bases left in between. This CDR3 reads CASSFISGAYEQYF. CDR3 nucleotides: TGTGCCAGCAGTTTCATTAGCGGCGCCTACGAGCAGTACTTC.

The chain joins TRBV6-5 to TRBJ2-1, with a weak D call TRBD1 (5 bases). Germline CDR1 reads MNHEY; CDR2 reads SVGAGI. V was pared by 5 bases and J by 0 bases, with 8 bases between. This CDR3 comprises 14 residues. CDR3 amino acids: CASSRQSSYNEQFF. The CDR3 DNA sequence: TGTGCCAGCAGTCGACAGAGCTCCTACAATGAGCAGTTCTTC.

The J gene is TRBJ2-3, the V gene TRBV6-4, with D tentatively TRBD2 (6 bases). This CDR3 comprises 14 residues. CDR1 and CDR2 from the germline V gene are MRHNA and SNTAGT. V gave up 0 bases and J gave up 5 bases, with 9 bases separating them. This chain's CDR3 is CASSDSGGGDTQYF. For the CDR3, the DNA is TGTGCCAGCAGTGACTCGGGGGGTGGAGATACGCAGTATTTT.

The CDR3 loop is CASSLADRGLGEKLFF. The DNA for the CDR3 is TGTGCCAGCAGTTTAGCCGACAGGGGGCTAGGTGAAAAACTGTTTTTT. The chain has TRBV28 and TRBJ1-4, with 10 bases aligning to TRBD1. The CDR3 runs 16 residues. After removal of 2 bases from V and 7 bases from J, the junction contained 7 bases not matched to a gene. Per germline, CDR1 MDHEN and CDR2 SYDVKM. The full variable domain, completed using reference TRBV28 and TRBJ1-4, is DVKVTQSSRYLVKRTGEKVFLECVQDMDHENMFWYRQDPGLGLRLIYFSYDVKMKEKGDIPEGYSVSREKKERFSLILESASTNQTSMYLCASSLADRGLGEKLFFGSGTQLSVL.

This clone was seen once. This chain connects TRBV6-5 to TRBJ1-2; TRBD1 is a possible D gene (6 bases). The germline V gene has CDR1 MNHEY and CDR2 SVGAGI. CDR3 length: 14 residues. Trimming removed 7 bases from V and 6 bases from J, with 18 bases in between. The CDR3 protein is CASTEDSIGNGYTF. CDR3 DNA sequence: TGTGCCAGCACTGAGGACAGTATAGGGAATGGCTACACCTTC.

V usage is TRBV11-2 and J usage is TRBJ2-7; no definite D call. Looked up from germline, CDR1 is SGHAT and CDR2 is FQNNGV. V gave up 6 bases and J gave up 0 bases, with 12 bases separating them. The CDR3 consists of 14 residues. The CDR3 reads CASSKERVSYEQYF. Written as DNA, the CDR3 is TGTGCCAGCAGTAAGGAAAGAGTCTCCTACGAGCAGTACTTC.